This T cell receptor (beta chain) comes out of a study of blood T cell repertoires in COVID-19. Study as a whole: Samples representing acute and convalescent COVID-19 were sourced from the United States, Italy and Spain.

Using immunoSEQ multiplex PCR, the repertoire was profiled, and TCRdb retains in-frame clones only, with some absent. Altogether 120,000 to 150,000 clones are present, roughly nine tenths being singletons, with the ten largest covering 3.5% to 4.5%. Participant age was roughly 18 to 95 years, and participants resided in 20 to 30 US areas. Participants' own reports of clinical history determined their cohort assignment. All exposed participants met a person with COVID-19 within 2 weeks before entering the study. Between the trimmed V and J ends, which lost 5 bases and 7 bases, there was a span of 12 bases. Germline CDR1 MDHEN, CDR2 SYDVKM. The CDR3 sequence is 14 residues long.

The receptor's source is a woman between 40 and 50 years old who had been exposed to COVID-19. The chain joins TRBV28 to TRBJ1-6; D not resolved. Sequenced input: PBMCs or T cells enriched from blood (not recorded which). The CDR3 reads CASSLLDLNSPLHF. The CDR3 DNA follows: TGTGCCAGCAGTCTCCTAGACTTAAATTCACCCCTCCACTTT.